This T cell receptor beta chain originates from a study of OX40 agonist ivuxolimab in advanced cancers. Study context: Three individuals attained partial responses, comprising one hepatocellular carcinoma case and two cutaneous melanoma cases.

General observations from the study: There were also nonresponders showing low normalized T-cell clonal expansion.

As to this clone: Its antigen is not identified.

CDR3 size: 15 residues. Germline CDR1 LGHNA, CDR2 YSLEER. V shed 0 bases and J shed 0 bases, with 6 bases lying between them. Some clones are missing from TCRdb's copy, which holds only in-frame ones; the method was immunoSEQ multiplex PCR. The sample includes roughly 45,000 clones, around nine tenths of them seen just once. The sequence came from an adult with an advanced solid tumor such as melanoma, head and neck, liver or kidney cancer. Sequenced here: CD4+ or CD8+ T cells sorted from blood, sampled in a trial of the OX40 agonist ivuxolimab. The J gene is TRBJ1-5, the V gene TRBV4-3; D unresolved. This CDR3 is CASSQDPNSNQPQHF. The CDR3 bases are TGCGCCAGCAGCCAAGACCCAAATAGCAATCAGCCCCAGCATTTT.